This TCR beta chain stems from a study of blood T cell repertoires in COVID-19. Clones were read by immunoSEQ multiplex PCR, and TCRdb kept only the in-frame ones, dropping some. The table includes 240,000 or so clones, over 65% detected once. With 11 bases removed from V and 5 bases from J, the gap between germline ends came to 18 bases. Germline V CDR1 and CDR2: MDHEN, SYDVKM. This CDR3 spans 13 amino acids. The material sequenced was peripheral blood. This TCR came from a woman older than 75 with acute or convalescent COVID-19. The genes are TRBV28 and TRBJ1-2, with TRBD1 as a possible D gene (6 bases). The CDR3 reads CAVGGRGKYGYTF. CDR3 bases: TGTGCCGTCGGGGGGCGCGGAAAGTATGGCTACACCTTC.